This record looks at one T cell receptor beta chain sequence and its context. Original handling: Amplification with reference gene primers provided the estimates of nucleated cell counts. Sequenced by immunoSEQ multiplex PCR; TCRdb stores in-frame clones only, minus some. V and J calls and clone size follow that table, whereas D and trimming were derived from the DNA. The sample lists some 170,000 clones, approximately 80% seen once, with 5% to 6% in the top ten. Ages ranged from about 18 to 89 years, with residence in around 24 US areas. These data come from a study of blood T cell repertoires in COVID-19. V was shortened by 2 bases and J by 1 base, with 11 bases between the two germline ends. The germline gives CDR1 KGHSH, CDR2 LQKENI. The CDR3 extends over 15 amino acids.

The chain carries TRBV18 and TRBJ1-1; D uncertain. This TCR came from a man between 40 and 49 years old who had recovered from COVID-19. The sequenced material came from PBMCs or T cells enriched from blood (not recorded which). CDR3 DNA: TGTGCCAGCTCACCAGTGGCTGACAAGAACACTGAAGCTTTCTTT. Translated, it gives CASSPVADKNTEAFF.